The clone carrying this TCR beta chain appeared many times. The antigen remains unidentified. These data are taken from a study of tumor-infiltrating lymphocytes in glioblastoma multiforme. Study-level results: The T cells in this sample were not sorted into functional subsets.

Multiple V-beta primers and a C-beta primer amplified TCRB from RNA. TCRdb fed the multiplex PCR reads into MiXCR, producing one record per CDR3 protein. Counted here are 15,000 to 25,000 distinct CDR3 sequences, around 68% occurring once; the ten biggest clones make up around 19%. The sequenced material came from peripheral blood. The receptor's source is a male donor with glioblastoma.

The CDR3 protein is CSATLPGNTEAFF. CDR3 sequence (DNA): TGCAGTGCTACATTACCCGGGAACACTGAAGCTTTCTTT. This rearrangement joins TRBV20-1 to TRBJ1-1; D gene uncertain. Trimming pared 4 bases from V and 1 base from J, leaving 10 bases between. This CDR3 comprises 13 residues. In germline, CDR1 is DFQATT, CDR2 SNEGSKA (reference sequence).